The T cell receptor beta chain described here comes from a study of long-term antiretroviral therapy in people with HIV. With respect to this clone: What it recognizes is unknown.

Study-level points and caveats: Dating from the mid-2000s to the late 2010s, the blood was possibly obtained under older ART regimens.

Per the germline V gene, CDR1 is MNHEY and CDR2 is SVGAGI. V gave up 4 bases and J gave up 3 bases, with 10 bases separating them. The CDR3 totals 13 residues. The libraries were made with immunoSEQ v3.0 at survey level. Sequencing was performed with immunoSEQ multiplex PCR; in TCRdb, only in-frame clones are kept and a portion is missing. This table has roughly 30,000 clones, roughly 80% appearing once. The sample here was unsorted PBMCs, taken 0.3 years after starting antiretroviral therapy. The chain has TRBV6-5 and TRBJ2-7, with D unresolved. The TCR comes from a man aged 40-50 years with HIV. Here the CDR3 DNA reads TGTGCCAGCAGTTTGGGAAGAGGCTACGAGCAGTACTTC. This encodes CASSLGRGYEQYF.